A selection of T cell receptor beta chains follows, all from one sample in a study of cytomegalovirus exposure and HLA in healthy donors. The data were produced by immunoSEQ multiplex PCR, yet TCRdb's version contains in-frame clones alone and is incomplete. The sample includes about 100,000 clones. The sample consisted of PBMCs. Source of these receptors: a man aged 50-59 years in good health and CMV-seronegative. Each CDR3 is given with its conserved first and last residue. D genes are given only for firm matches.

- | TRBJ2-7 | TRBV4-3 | CASSQDSRGEQYF
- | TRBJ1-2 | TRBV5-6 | CASSRDINYGYTF
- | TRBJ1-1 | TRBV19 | CASSINGGTEAFF
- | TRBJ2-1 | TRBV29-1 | CSVVTVYNEQFF
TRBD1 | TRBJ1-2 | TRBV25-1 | CASKEGGGGYTF
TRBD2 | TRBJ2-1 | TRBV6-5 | CASSYASGDNEQFF
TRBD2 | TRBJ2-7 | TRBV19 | CASSIGAGGDYEQYF
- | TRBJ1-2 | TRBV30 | CAWSSDISNYGYTF
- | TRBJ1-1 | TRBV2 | CASSEWATNTEAFF
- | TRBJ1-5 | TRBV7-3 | CASRGVRGQPQHF
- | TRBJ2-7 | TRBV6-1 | CASSEVGPYEQYF
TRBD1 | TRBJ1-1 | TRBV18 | CASSTLLRDRNTEAFF
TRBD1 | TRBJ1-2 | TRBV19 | CASSITGTANYGYTF
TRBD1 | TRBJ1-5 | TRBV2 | CASRRQGSPGPQHF
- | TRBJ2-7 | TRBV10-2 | CASSNYSGLRYEQYF
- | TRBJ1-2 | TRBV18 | CASSPGGKDLYGYTF
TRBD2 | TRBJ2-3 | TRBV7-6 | CASSLDPPTGGRGADTQYF
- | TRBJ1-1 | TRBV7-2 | CASSLASRTAEAFF
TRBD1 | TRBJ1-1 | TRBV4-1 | CASSQEARTGNTEAFF
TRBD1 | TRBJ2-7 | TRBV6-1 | CASSEAGGPYEQYF
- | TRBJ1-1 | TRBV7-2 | CASSSVRNTEAFF
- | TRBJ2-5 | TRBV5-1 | CASSLALEAQGALETQYF
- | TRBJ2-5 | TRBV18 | CASSSPGRGIGETQYF
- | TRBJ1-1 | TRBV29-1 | CSVSTGSTEAFF
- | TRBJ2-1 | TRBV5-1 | CASSQRGVSDEQFF
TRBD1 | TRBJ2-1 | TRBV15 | CATSMAGDRYNEQFF
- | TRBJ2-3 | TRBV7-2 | CASSLDSGTDTQYF
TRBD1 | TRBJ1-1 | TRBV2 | CASSDSTGGRLGTEAFF
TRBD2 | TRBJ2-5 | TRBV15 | CATSNLLAGAQETQYF
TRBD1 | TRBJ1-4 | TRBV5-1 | CASSPDQGGAVKLFF
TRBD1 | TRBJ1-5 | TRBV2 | CASSEGQNSNQPQHF
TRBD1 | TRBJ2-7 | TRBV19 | CASSPGTARSYEQYF
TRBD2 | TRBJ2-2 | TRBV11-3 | CASSQGVAGVGGELFF
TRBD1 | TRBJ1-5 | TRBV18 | CASSQTQGAGNQPQHF
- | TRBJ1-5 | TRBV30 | CASAQGSNQPQHF
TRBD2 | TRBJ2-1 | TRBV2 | CASKMGGSSYNEQFF
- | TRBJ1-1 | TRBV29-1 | CSGRFGGHREETEAFF
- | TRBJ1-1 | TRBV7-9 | CASTLFPEAFF
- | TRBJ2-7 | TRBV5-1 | CASRRDLYEQYF
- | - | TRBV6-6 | CATRTGYHEQYF
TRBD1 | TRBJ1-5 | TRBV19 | CASSVQGGYNQPQHF
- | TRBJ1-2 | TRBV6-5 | CATSRAGAGGYTF
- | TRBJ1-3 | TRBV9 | CASSDSGTGNTIYF
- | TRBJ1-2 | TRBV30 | CACPSVGRLRGYTF
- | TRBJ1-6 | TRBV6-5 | CASSSHDTDSPLHF
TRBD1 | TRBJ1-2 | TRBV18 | CASSPQWDSNYGYTF
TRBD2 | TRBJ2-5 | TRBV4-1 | CASRPRDYSQETQYF
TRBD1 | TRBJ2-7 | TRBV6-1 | CASSRDRTYEQYF
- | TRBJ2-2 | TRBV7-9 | CASSLVSDTGELFF
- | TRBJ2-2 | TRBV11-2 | CASSPRTFTSGELFF
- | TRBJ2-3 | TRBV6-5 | CASRATGRTDTQYF
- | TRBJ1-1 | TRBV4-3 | CASSQPGWSTEAFF
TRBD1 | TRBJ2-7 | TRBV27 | CASSSERQGYEQYF
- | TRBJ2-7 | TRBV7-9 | CASSKEAGSYEQYF
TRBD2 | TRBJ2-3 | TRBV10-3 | CAIRRSAGGSTDTQYF
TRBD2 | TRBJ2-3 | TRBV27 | CASSLLAGNTDTQYF
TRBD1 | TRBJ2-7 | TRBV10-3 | CATRDRDRGSSEQYF